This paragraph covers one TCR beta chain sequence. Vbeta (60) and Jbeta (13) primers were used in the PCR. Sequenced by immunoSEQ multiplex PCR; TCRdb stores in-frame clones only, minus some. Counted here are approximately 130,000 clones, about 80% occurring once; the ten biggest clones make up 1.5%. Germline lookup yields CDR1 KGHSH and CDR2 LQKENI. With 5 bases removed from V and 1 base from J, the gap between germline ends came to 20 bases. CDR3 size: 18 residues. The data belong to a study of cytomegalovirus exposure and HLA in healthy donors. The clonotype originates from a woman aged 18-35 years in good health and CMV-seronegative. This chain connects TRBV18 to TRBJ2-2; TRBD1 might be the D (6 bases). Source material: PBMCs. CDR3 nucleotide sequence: TGTGCCAGCTCAACTCAGCTATTGGACAGCTGGAACACCGGGGAGCTGTTTTTT. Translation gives CASSTQLLDSWNTGELFF.